A single sample is the source of the 31 T cell receptor beta chains below, sequenced in a study of T cell clonality in common variable immunodeficiency. The method was immunoSEQ multiplex PCR; TCRdb's version includes in-frame clones alone and lacks a portion of them. In total the sample includes 50,000 to 60,000 clones, none of them seen once. The source material was peripheral blood mononuclear cells. The source is a person aged 18 to 70 in good health.

On this clone itself: The read gets to within 3 residues of the CDR3 end, and the germline J gene fills in the rest. The gene calls are TRBV7-2 and TRBJ1-5; D gene unclear. Germline V lookup: CDR1 SGHTA, CDR2 FQGNSA. CDR3 size: 13 residues. V was pared by 4 bases and J by 3 bases, with 7 bases between. The part of the CDR3 DNA that was read is TGTGCCAGCAGCTCCATCATCAATCAGCCC. It is translated as CASSSIINQP. The CDR3 as a whole reads CASSSIINQPQHF.

This clone was seen many times. Coverage ceases 3 residues before the CDR3 finishes, and the germline J gene fills in the end. This rearrangement joins TRBV5-6 to TRBJ2-1; D is unresolved. From germline, CDR1 is SGHDT and CDR2 YYEEEE. Trimming stripped 2 bases from V and 2 bases from J, with 8 bases between. CDR3 length: 14 residues. The part of the CDR3 DNA that was read is TGTGCCAGCAGCTTTCTTAGAACCTACAATGAG. It yields the protein CASSFLRTYNE. In full, the CDR3 reads CASSFLRTYNEQFF.

This clone was seen at least ten times. Read sequence stops 3 residues before the CDR3 end, and the germline J gene provides the missing end. Other DNA sequences from this sample encode an identical CDR3 as well. The chain recombines TRBV7-9 with TRBJ1-2; TRBD1 agrees at 7 bases. This CDR3 is built from 13 residues. Germline CDR1 is SEHNR and CDR2 is FQNEAQ (reference sequence). V dropped 7 bases and J dropped 4; count of bases not matched to a gene: 6. CDR3 amino acids: CASTPGGVYGYTF. The sequenced part of the CDR3 DNA is TGTGCCAGCACCCCAGGGGGAGTCTATGGC.

Many counts were recorded for this clone. CDR3 sequence reads: CASSLRLAGGYNEQYF. The DNA read from the CDR3 is TGCGCCAGCAGCTTGAGGCTAGCGGGAGGGTACAACGAG. J is TRBJ2-7 and V is TRBV5-1, with 12 positions matching TRBD2. The read finishes 3 residues shy of the CDR3 end, and the germline J gene is used to complete it. V trimming: 1 base; J trimming: 5 bases; junction bases outside the gene matches: 7. This CDR3 has 16 amino acids. Germline V lookup: CDR1 SGHRS, CDR2 YFSETQ.

This clone was detected ten times or more. Read sequence stops 3 residues before the CDR3 end, and the germline J gene provides the missing end. The chain is built from TRBV5-1 and TRBJ2-1, with D unresolved. V lost 3 bases, J lost 5 bases, and 9 bases lay in between. Germline V gene lookup returns CDR1 SGHRS and CDR2 YFSETQ. The CDR3 spans 13 residues. The CDR3 protein is CASSYSGNNEQFF. Partial CDR3 DNA: TGCGCCAGCAGCTATTCAGGAAACAATGAG.

This clone was seen repeatedly, ten times or more. With the read ending 3 residues before the CDR3 end, the germline J gene is used to fill in that end. The chain is built from TRBV18 and TRBJ2-4, with 9 positions matching TRBD2. Germline CDR1 KGHSH, CDR2 LQKENI. This CDR3 contains 15 residues. The CDR3 loop is CASSQTSGFTGIQYF. The DNA read from the CDR3 is TGTGCCAGCTCACAGACTAGCGGCTTCACGGGAATT.

The table lists this clone with many counts. With the read ending 3 residues before the CDR3 end, the germline J gene is used to fill in that end. The V gene is TRBV19, the J gene TRBJ2-5; 7 bases are a match to TRBD1. Germline-derived CDR1 and CDR2 are LNHDA and SQIVND (reference sequence). The V and J ends lost 3 bases and 2 bases, in that order; junction bases with no gene match: 9. CDR3 length equals 16 residues. Incomplete CDR3 DNA: TGTGCCAGTAGTATGTCGGTGGGACAGTTACAAGAGACC. As protein: CASSMSVGQLQET. The CDR3 reads in full as CASSMSVGQLQETQYF.

This clone was observed many times. Read coverage stops 3 residues before the CDR3 terminus; the germline J gene supplies the remainder. V is TRBV18 and J is TRBJ2-2; 10 bases map to TRBD2. CDR3 length: 16 amino acids. The germline V gene encodes CDR1 KGHSH and CDR2 LQKENI. Unmatched junction bases numbered 6, after V lost 2 bases and J lost 6 bases. CDR3: CASSPILAGGPGELFF. Partial CDR3 DNA: TGTGCCAGCTCACCAATTTTAGCGGGAGGCCCCGGGGAG.

Ten or more counts support this clone. The missing CDR3 end, 3 residues past where the read stops, is filled in from the germline J gene. The chain couples TRBV18 to TRBJ2-7; possible D gene TRBD1, 6 bases. The V gene lost 2 bases and the J gene lost 5 bases, with 16 bases spanning the gap. The germline V gene encodes CDR1 KGHSH and CDR2 LQKENI. The CDR3 contains 15 residues. The CDR3 here is CASSPGQGRFDEQYF. CDR3 DNA (partial): TGTGCCAGCTCACCAGGGCAGGGGCGCTTCGACGAG.

At least ten counts were recorded for this clone. The CDR3 end lies 3 residues beyond the end of the read and is filled in from the germline J gene. The chain is built from TRBV20-1 and TRBJ2-1; 11 nucleotides line up with TRBD2. The CDR3 totals 16 residues. Germline lookup yields CDR1 DFQATT and CDR2 SNEGSKA (reference sequence). V trimming: 3 bases; J trimming: 8 bases; junction bases outside the gene matches: 12. The DNA read from the CDR3 is TGCAGTGCTAGTCACTTAGCGGGAGGGTATTTCGATGAG. This sequence encodes CSASHLAGGYFDE. The full-length CDR3 reads as CSASHLAGGYFDEQFF.

This clone was seen repeatedly, ten times or more. The read halts 3 residues ahead of the CDR3 end, with the missing end drawn from the germline J gene. The rearrangement uses TRBV28 and TRBJ2-5; D possibly corresponds to TRBD2 (6 bases). The CDR3 loop spans 15 amino acids. CDR1 and CDR2 (germline): MDHEN, SYDVKM. The V end was cut by 1 base, the J end by 4 bases, with 13 bases between. The CDR3 protein is CASSLSQDYRETQYF. The CDR3 DNA, read in part, is TGTGCCAGCAGTTTATCCCAGGACTACCGAGAGACC. Using reference TRBV28 and TRBJ2-5 for the parts outside the CDR3, the full variable domain is DVKVTQSSRYLVKRTGEKVFLECVQDMDHENMFWYRQDPGLGLRLIYFSYDVKMKEKGDIPEGYSVSREKKERFSLILESASTNQTSMYLCASSLSQDYRETQYFGPGTRLLVL.

This clone showed up many times. From the germline J gene comes the end of the CDR3, since the read stops 3 residues before it. Other DNA variants within this sample encode the same CDR3. The V call is TRBV20-1, the J call TRBJ2-2; 7 bases line up with TRBD2. V shed 1 base, J shed 6 bases, and the junction held 2 bases outside the gene matches. Germline-derived CDR1 and CDR2 are DFQATT and SNEGSKA (reference sequence). The CDR3 length is 13 residues. The sequenced CDR3 bases are TGCAGTGCTAGAGGGGGGGGACCCGGGGAG. Residues: CSARGGGPGE. The full CDR3 is CSARGGGPGELFF.

This clone was counted ten times or more. Read sequence stops 3 residues before the CDR3 end, and the germline J gene provides the missing end. The V gene is TRBV30, the J gene TRBJ2-5; TRBD2 matches 8 bases. Trimming removed 0 bases from V and 4 bases from J; junction bases left unmatched: 1. Germline CDR1 and CDR2: GTSNPN and SVGIG (reference sequence). There are 13 residues in the CDR3. The CDR3 loop reads CAWSVAGGETQYF. The CDR3 DNA, read in part, is TGTGCCTGGAGTGTGGCGGGAGGAGAGACC.

This clone was counted many times. The read comes to an end 3 residues before the CDR3 does, leaving the germline J gene to fill in the end. This chain uses TRBV19 with TRBJ1-2; possible D gene TRBD1, 5 bases. This CDR3 region has 13 residues. The germline gives CDR1 LNHDA, CDR2 SQIVND (reference sequence). V was cut by 10 bases and J by 7 bases, with 19 bases left in between. Here the CDR3 reads CATLGAGRGGYTF. CDR3 DNA, as far as it was read: TGTGCCACCCTTGGGGCAGGACGAGGTGGC.

This clone was seen a handful of times. Sequencing ends 3 residues short of the CDR3 end; the germline J gene provides the rest. This rearrangement joins TRBV18 to TRBJ2-5, with TRBD2 as a possible D gene (6 bases). Trimming removed 3 bases from V and 2 bases from J, with 13 bases in between. Germline assignment: CDR1 KGHSH and CDR2 LQKENI. The CDR3 spans 15 residues. The CDR3 here is CASSPGRSGQETQYF. CDR3 DNA, as far as it was read: TGTGCCAGCTCACCCGGGAGATCGGGGCAAGAGACC.

This clone was seen at least ten times. The sequenced fragment ends 3 residues before the CDR3 boundary, so the rest is inferred from the germline J gene. The rearrangement uses TRBV20-1 and TRBJ2-3, with D possibly matching TRBD1 (6 bases). V lost 5 bases and J lost 0, with 15 bases in between. There are 15 residues in the CDR3. Germline V CDR1 and CDR2: DFQATT, SNEGSKA (reference sequence). The part of the CDR3 DNA that was read is TGCAGTGCTTTCCCCTTCAGGGGCAGCACAGATACG. It translates to CSAFPFRGSTDT. The complete CDR3 protein is CSAFPFRGSTDTQYF.

This clone was counted many times. The read stops 3 residues short of the end of the CDR3; the missing end is completed from the germline J gene. V is TRBV18 and J is TRBJ1-2; D ambiguous. This CDR3 has 12 residues. V was clipped by 2 bases and J by 6 bases, with 7 bases between them. Germline values: CDR1 KGHSH, CDR2 LQKENI. The covered CDR3 bases are TGTGCCAGCTCACCAGCCGGGGATGGC. It codes for CASSPAGDG. The whole CDR3 protein is CASSPAGDGYTF.

In its sample, this clone was seen many times. The read ends 3 residues early relative to the CDR3; the germline J gene fills the gap. The chain has TRBV7-2 and TRBJ1-2; tentatively, D is TRBD1 (6 bases). The CDR3 extends over 14 amino acids. Germline V gene data show CDR1 as SGHTA and CDR2 as FQGNSA. The sequenced CDR3 bases are TGTGCCAGCAGCTTAGGGAGAGGGGGGGGCGGC. As protein: CASSLGRGGGG. The whole CDR3 is CASSLGRGGGGYTF.

This clone was recorded many times. The read ends 3 residues early relative to the CDR3; the germline J gene fills the gap. Different DNA sequences within this sample yield the same CDR3. The V call is TRBV30, the J call TRBJ2-5; maybe TRBD1 (6 bases). With 2 bases removed from V and 2 bases from J, the gap between germline ends came to 15 bases. Germline loops: CDR1 GTSNPN, CDR2 SVGIG (reference sequence). The CDR3 consists of 15 residues. CDR3 bases read: TGTGCCTGGAGTTCTTTCGCAACAGGGCAAGAGACC. Amino acid sequence: CAWSSFATGQET. The CDR3 as a whole reads CAWSSFATGQETQYF.

The table lists this clone with many counts. The CDR3 extends 3 residues past the end of the read, so its final part is completed from the germline J gene. V and J are TRBV19 and TRBJ1-6; 8 bases are a match to TRBD1. Trimming removed 8 bases from V and 8 bases from J; junction bases left unmatched: 11. The CDR3 spans 15 residues. Germline values: CDR1 LNHDA, CDR2 SQIVND (reference sequence). CDR3 DNA, as far as it was read: TGTGCCAGTGCTCAGGGGGCGCAGGTCGATTCACCC. The encoded protein is CASAQGAQVDSP. The CDR3 reads in full as CASAQGAQVDSPLHF. The variable domain in full, completed from reference TRBV19 and TRBJ1-6, reads DGGITQSPKYLFRKEGQNVTLSCEQNLNHDAMYWYRQDPGQGLRLIYYSQIVNDFQKGDIAEGYSVSREKKESFPLTVTSAQKNPTAFYLCASAQGAQVDSPLHFGNGTRLTVT.

There are many counts of this clone. The read is 3 residues too short to cover the CDR3 end, so that end is filled in from the germline J gene. The rearrangement uses TRBV2 and TRBJ2-5; D remains ambiguous. This CDR3 region has 13 residues. The V and J ends lost 4 bases and 5 bases respectively, with 11 bases between them. The germline V gene has CDR1 SNHLY and CDR2 FYNNEI. The DNA read from the CDR3 is TGTGCCAGCAGTGTCTCCAGGAGCGAGACC. This codes for CASSVSRSET. The CDR3 in full is CASSVSRSETQYF.

This clone was seen many times. Coverage ceases 3 residues before the CDR3 finishes, and the germline J gene fills in the end. The chain joins TRBV19 to TRBJ1-6; tentative D call: TRBD1 (6 bases). V shed 7 bases and J shed 8 bases, with 12 bases lying between them. CDR1 and CDR2 from the germline V gene are LNHDA and SQIVND (reference sequence). The CDR3 runs to 13 residues. CDR3 DNA, as far as it was read: TGTGCCAGTAAAGCAGGGGTTGATTCACCC. It yields the protein CASKAGVDSP. The full CDR3 protein is CASKAGVDSPLHF.

Many counts were recorded for this clone. Read data end 3 residues before the CDR3 end; the end is taken from the germline J gene. The gene calls are TRBV7-6 and TRBJ2-3; 13 nucleotides line up with TRBD2. The CDR3 extends over 16 amino acids. With 5 bases clipped from V and 4 bases from J, the junction kept 6 bases outside the gene matches. Germline V gene lookup returns CDR1 SGHVS and CDR2 FNYEAQ. CDR3: CASSPRLAGGSDTQYF. CDR3 DNA, as far as it was read: TGTGCCAGCAGCCCGCGACTAGCGGGAGGTTCAGATACG.

This clone came up many times. Coverage ceases 3 residues before the CDR3 finishes, and the germline J gene fills in the end. V is TRBV20-1 and J is TRBJ2-1; TRBD2 is a possible D gene (6 bases). This CDR3 has 12 amino acids. Trimming shortened V by 3 bases and J by 7 bases, and 10 bases separated the two germline ends. Looked up from germline, CDR1 is DFQATT and CDR2 is SNEGSKA (reference sequence). The CDR3 region is CSARGLVNEQFF. The covered CDR3 bases are TGCAGTGCTAGGGGACTCGTTAATGAG.

In this sample, this clone turned up many times. The read ends 3 residues before the CDR3 terminus; that terminus is restored from the germline J gene. The rearrangement links TRBV19 to TRBJ2-1, with 11 positions matching TRBD2. CDR3 size: 15 residues. Trimming at V came to 4 bases and at J to 7 bases, leaving 6 bases not matched to a gene. The germline V gene encodes CDR1 LNHDA and CDR2 SQIVND (reference sequence). Partial CDR3 DNA: TGTGCCAGTAGTAAGCTAGCGGGAGGTCATAATGAG. The encoded protein is CASSKLAGGHNE. The entire CDR3 protein is CASSKLAGGHNEQFF.

This clone appeared many times. The read comes to an end 3 residues before the CDR3 does, leaving the germline J gene to fill in the end. The genes are TRBV30 and TRBJ2-1; TRBD2 matches at 9 bases. Germline V lookup: CDR1 GTSNPN, CDR2 SVGIG (reference sequence). V lost 5 bases to trimming and J lost 0 bases; unmatched junction nucleotides: 2. This CDR3 has 14 residues. The CDR3 loop is CAWDSGSSYNEQFF. The covered CDR3 bases are TGTGCCTGGGATAGCGGGAGCTCCTACAATGAG.

The sample holds many counts of this clone. The read gets to within 3 residues of the CDR3 end, and the germline J gene fills in the rest. V gene TRBV5-8 combines with J gene TRBJ2-2; 7 bases fit TRBD1. The CDR3 is 15 residues long. Germline V gives CDR1 SGHTS, CDR2 YDEGEE. V shed 0 bases and J 5 bases; nucleotides not matched to a gene: 4. The CDR3 reads CASSLEGALTGELFF. The DNA read from the CDR3 is TGTGCCAGCAGCTTGGAGGGGGCACTGACCGGGGAG.

Ten or more counts support this clone. The read gets to within 3 residues of the CDR3 end, and the germline J gene fills in the rest. The chain employs TRBV7-9 and TRBJ2-7; possible D gene TRBD1, 5 bases. The CDR3 runs to 12 residues. Trimming pared 6 bases from V and 4 bases from J, leaving 10 bases between. Germline CDR1 is SEHNR and CDR2 is FQNEAQ (reference sequence). The sequenced part of the CDR3 DNA is TGTGCCAGCAGGAATCAGGGTTACGAG. Its translation: CASRNQGYE. The complete CDR3 sequence is CASRNQGYEQYF.

This clone was counted ten times or more. The read is 3 residues too short to cover the CDR3 end, so that end is filled in from the germline J gene. The chain couples TRBV20-1 to TRBJ2-1; no clear D. This CDR3 region has 12 residues. CDR1 is DFQATT, CDR2 SNEGSKA, per germline (reference sequence). With 6 bases removed from V and 3 bases from J, the gap between germline ends came to 9 bases. Partial CDR3 DNA: TGCAGTGCCCATCCAAACTACAATGAG. Protein product: CSAHPNYNE. The full CDR3 protein is CSAHPNYNEQFF.

This clone was observed many times. Coverage ceases 3 residues before the CDR3 finishes, and the germline J gene fills in the end. This chain joins TRBV5-1 and TRBJ2-3; 11 nucleotides match TRBD2. The germline V gene encodes CDR1 SGHRS and CDR2 YFSETQ. The CDR3 length is 16 residues. This chain's CDR3 is CASSLEGTSGLATQYF. The part of the CDR3 DNA that was read is TGCGCCAGCAGCTTGGAGGGGACTAGCGGCCTGGCCACG.

The table lists this clone with many counts. The CDR3 end lies 3 residues beyond the end of the read and is filled in from the germline J gene. This sequence joins TRBV18 and TRBJ1-1; the D is unclear. This CDR3 comprises 13 residues. Germline CDR1 is KGHSH and CDR2 is LQKENI. The CDR3 is CASSPSGSREAFF. The CDR3 DNA, read in part, is TGTGCCAGCTCACCCTCGGGGTCCAGGGAA.